This passage covers 11 T cell receptor beta chains from one sample sequenced in a study of T cells after yellow fever vaccination. Via MiXCR, TCRdb re-called the 5' RACE reads, giving one row per CDR3 protein. The top ten hold around 19% of the sample, which has 250,000 or so distinct CDR3 sequences, about 3.5% seen once. This material consisted of PBMCs, taken 15 days after the yellow fever booster vaccination. The receptor set was obtained from a man between 18 and 35 years old who received the YFV17D yellow fever vaccine.

This clonotype was picked up a small number of times. The chain recombines TRBV5-5 with TRBJ2-5; a weak D match, TRBD1 (6 bases). The germline CDR1 and CDR2 sequences are SGHKS and YYEKEE (reference sequence). The CDR3 totals 15 residues. V was cut by 5 bases and J by 1 base, with 15 bases left in between. The CDR3 protein is CASRRDRSLQETQYF. The CDR3 bases are TGTGCCAGCAGGCGAGACAGGTCCCTCCAAGAGACCCAGTACTTC.

In the case of this clonotype: This clone may be a read error of a much larger clone one base away. CDR3: CAGSFSGGEETQYF. CDR3 coding DNA: TGCGCCGGCAGCTTTAGCGGGGGGGAAGAGACCCAGTACTTC. The chain combines TRBV5-1 with TRBJ2-5; TRBD2 aligns across 11 bases. The CDR3 contains 14 residues. Germline loops: CDR1 SGHRS, CDR2 YFSETQ.

V is TRBV29-1 and J is TRBJ2-2; no definite D call. CDR1 SQVTM and CDR2 ANQGSEA come from the germline V gene. The CDR3 runs to 14 residues. The germline V and J ends were trimmed by 6 bases and 3 bases, with 14 bases remaining between them. CDR3 loop: CSVCWASDTGELFF. The CDR3 DNA sequence: TGCAGCGTGTGTTGGGCGTCGGACACCGGGGAGCTGTTTTTT.

At least ten counts were recorded for this clonotype. This chain links TRBV5-1 with TRBJ2-1; no clear D gene. Germline V gene sequence: CDR1 SGHRS, CDR2 YFSETQ. Trimming took 4 bases from V and 8 from J, leaving 22 bases between them. This CDR3 has 16 amino acids. The CDR3 is CASSLTPPRQTDEQFF. The CDR3 bases are TGCGCCAGCAGCCTGACCCCCCCAAGGCAGACGGATGAGCAGTTCTTC.

This clonotype was seen at least ten times. This chain connects TRBV5-6 to TRBJ2-5, with D maybe TRBD1 (6 bases). Per germline, CDR1 SGHDT and CDR2 YYEEEE. The CDR3 has 14 residues. V lost 2 bases and J lost 5, with 13 bases in between. CDR3 nucleotide sequence: TGTGCCAGCAGCTTCTCAGGGGTGAGGGAGACCCAGTACTTC. Protein product: CASSFSGVRETQYF.

This clonotype appeared a few times. CDR3 nucleotide sequence: TGTGCCAGCAGCCAAGACTTTTCAGGTACCCAAGAGACCCAGTACTTC. It specifies CASSQDFSGTQETQYF. The chain couples TRBV14 to TRBJ2-5, with D uncertain. Germline V lookup: CDR1 SGHDN, CDR2 FVKESK. There are 16 residues in the CDR3. The V and J ends lost 0 bases and 1 base respectively, with 12 bases between them.

The V and J genes are TRBV12-3 or TRBV12-4 and TRBJ1-1; D unresolved. This CDR3 spans 15 amino acids. The V and J ends lost 5 bases and 1 base respectively, with 14 bases between them. CDR3 sequence reads: CASSPQVDGNTEAFF. Written as DNA, the CDR3 is TGTGCCAGCAGTCCTCAGGTTGACGGGAACACTGAAGCTTTCTTT.

There are many counts of this clonotype. This sequence joins TRBV29-1 and TRBJ2-1, with unresolved D. This CDR3 region has 11 residues. V lost 4 bases and J lost 8, with 9 bases in between. CDR1 and CDR2 from the germline V gene are SQVTM and ANQGSEA. In DNA form, the CDR3 reads TGCAGCGTTGCAAACCTCGATGAGCAGTTCTTC. Translation gives CSVANLDEQFF.

This clonotype was seen repeatedly, ten times or more. The chain combines TRBV10-3 with TRBJ2-1; D is unclear. V lost 6 bases, J lost 6 bases, and 24 bases lay in between. Germline CDR1 is ENHRY and CDR2 is SYGVKD. The CDR3 runs to 17 residues. DNA of the CDR3: TGTGCCATCAGCCCCGACGCTCTAGAAGTATTTACCAATGAGCAGTTCTTC. Residues: CAISPDALEVFTNEQFF.

This clonotype has just a few counts. The chain carries TRBV24-1 and TRBJ1-5; maybe TRBD1 (5 bases). The V end was cut by 9 bases, the J end by 6 bases, with 20 bases between. The length of the CDR3 is 15 residues. Germline-derived CDR1 and CDR2 are KGHDR and SFDVKD. CDR3 region: CATSPSGGAVQPQHF. The CDR3 DNA reads TGTGCCACCTCCCCATCGGGTGGGGCGGTTCAGCCCCAGCATTTT.

This clonotype was seen many times. This rearrangement joins TRBV7-2 to TRBJ2-5; D is uncertain. Germline V gives CDR1 SGHTA, CDR2 FQGNSA. Trimming removed 5 bases from V and 3 bases from J, with 4 bases in between. This CDR3 is 11 amino acids long. This CDR3 is CASSQKETQYF. In DNA, the CDR3 is TGTGCCAGCAGCCAAAAAGAGACCCAGTACTTC.